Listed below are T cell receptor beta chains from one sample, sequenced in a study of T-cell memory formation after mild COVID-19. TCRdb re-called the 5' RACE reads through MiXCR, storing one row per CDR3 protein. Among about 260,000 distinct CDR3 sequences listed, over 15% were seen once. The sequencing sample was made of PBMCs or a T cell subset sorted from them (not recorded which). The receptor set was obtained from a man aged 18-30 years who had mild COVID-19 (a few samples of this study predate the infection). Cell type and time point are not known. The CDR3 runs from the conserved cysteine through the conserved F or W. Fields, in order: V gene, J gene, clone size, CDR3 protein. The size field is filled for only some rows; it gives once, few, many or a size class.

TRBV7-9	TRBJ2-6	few	CASSYLARWGSRVLTF
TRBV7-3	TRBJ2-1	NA	CASSQAGGLNEQFF
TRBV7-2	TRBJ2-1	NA	CASSLDSNNEQFF
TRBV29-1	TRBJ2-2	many	CSVAGQHSGTGELFF
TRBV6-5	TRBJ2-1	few	CASSYTSTSGGAGNEQFF
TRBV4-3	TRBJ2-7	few	CASSQSVNGYEQYF
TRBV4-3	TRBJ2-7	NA	CASSPSTEHSYEQYF
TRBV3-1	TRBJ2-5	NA	CASSFGLAGAPKYF
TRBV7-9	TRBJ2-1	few	CATTGGGSYNEQFF
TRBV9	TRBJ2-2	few	CASTWGHNGELFF
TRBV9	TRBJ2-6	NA	CASSPPLGGGSGANVLTF
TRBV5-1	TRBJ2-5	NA	CASSPDPRETQYF
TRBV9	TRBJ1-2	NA	CASSESLIQGYTF
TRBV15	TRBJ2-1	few	CATSRDQASGFLRFF